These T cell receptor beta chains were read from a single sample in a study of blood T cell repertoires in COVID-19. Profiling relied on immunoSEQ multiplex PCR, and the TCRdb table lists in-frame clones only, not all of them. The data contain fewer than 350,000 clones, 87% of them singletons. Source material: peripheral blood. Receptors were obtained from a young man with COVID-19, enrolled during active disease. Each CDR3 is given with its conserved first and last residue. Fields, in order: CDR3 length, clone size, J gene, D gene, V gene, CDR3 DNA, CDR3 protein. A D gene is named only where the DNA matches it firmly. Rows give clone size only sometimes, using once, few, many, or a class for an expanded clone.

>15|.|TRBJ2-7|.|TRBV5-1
TGCGCCAGCAGCCCAGGGGGCGGGAGCTCCTACGAGCAGTACTTC
CASSPGGGSSYEQYF
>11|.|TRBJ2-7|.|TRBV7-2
TGTGCCAGCAGCTTAGGGGTAGGAGAGTACTTC
CASSLGVGEYF
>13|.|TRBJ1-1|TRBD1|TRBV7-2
TGTGCCAGCAGCTTCGACAGGGCTGAGGAAGCTTTCTTT
CASSFDRAEEAFF
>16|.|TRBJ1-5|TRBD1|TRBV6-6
TGTGCCAGCAGTTACTCGCTACAGGGGGGCAATCAGCCCCAGCATTTT
CASSYSLQGGNQPQHF
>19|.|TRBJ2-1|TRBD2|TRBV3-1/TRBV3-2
TGTGCCAGCAGCCAAGTCCTCCGCCGGGGACTAGCCTACCGGGATGAGCAGTTCTTC
CASSQVLRRGLAYRDEQFF
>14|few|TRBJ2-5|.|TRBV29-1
TGCAGCGTTGAAGGCCGGAGGTTTAGGGAGACCCAGTACTTC
CSVEGRRFRETQYF
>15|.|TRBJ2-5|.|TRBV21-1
TGTGCCAGCAGCAAAGCGCTTCGGCAGGGGGAGACCCAGTACTTC
CASSKALRQGETQYF
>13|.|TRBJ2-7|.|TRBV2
TGTGCCAGCATTAAGTGGGTACGGGACGAGCAGTACTTC
CASIKWVRDEQYF
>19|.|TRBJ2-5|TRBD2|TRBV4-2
TGTGCCAGCAGCCAAGATGTTTGGACTAGCGGGGGGGCCCAAGAGACCCAGTACTTC
CASSQDVWTSGGAQETQYF
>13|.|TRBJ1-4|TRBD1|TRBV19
TGTGCCAGTACCGGACAGGGGGCTGGAAAACTGTTTTTT
CASTGQGAGKLFF
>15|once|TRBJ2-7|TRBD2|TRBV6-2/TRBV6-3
TGTGCCAGCAGTTACCACCTAGCGGGAGTCGGGGAGCAGTACTTC
CASSYHLAGVGEQYF
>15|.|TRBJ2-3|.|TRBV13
TGTGCCAGCAGCTTCGCTAGCCTCGGCACAGATACGCAGTATTTT
CASSFASLGTDTQYF
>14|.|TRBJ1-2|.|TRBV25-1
TGTGCCAGCAGTGACCCAGGGCATGGGTATGGCTACACCTTC
CASSDPGHGYGYTF
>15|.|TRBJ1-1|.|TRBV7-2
TGTGCCAGCAGCGTGTCTCCAGGCAGTGGCACTGAAGCTTTCTTT
CASSVSPGSGTEAFF
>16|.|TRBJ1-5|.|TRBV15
TGTGCCACCAGCAGTCTAGCTTACCAGGTGTATCAGCCCCAGCATTTT
CATSSLAYQVYQPQHF
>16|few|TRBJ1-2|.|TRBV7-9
TGTGCCAGCAGTCCTCCGAGTGGGTGGCCGGGCTATGGCTACACCTTC
CASSPPSGWPGYGYTF
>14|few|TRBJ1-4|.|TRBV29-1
TGCAGCGTTGGCGAGGGTGCCACTAATGAAAAACTGTTTTTT
CSVGEGATNEKLFF
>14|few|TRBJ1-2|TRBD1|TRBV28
TGTGCCAGCAGGGCCACGGGACAGGCCTATGGCTACACCTTC
CASRATGQAYGYTF
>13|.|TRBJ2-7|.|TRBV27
TGTGCCAGCAGTTTAGACAGAACCTACGAGCAGTACTTC
CASSLDRTYEQYF
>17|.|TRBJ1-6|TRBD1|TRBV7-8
TGTGCCAGCAGCCTTAGACGCTTTGGACAGGATAATTCACCCCTCCACTTT
CASSLRRFGQDNSPLHF
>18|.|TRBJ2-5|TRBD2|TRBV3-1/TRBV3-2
TGTGCCAGCAGCCAAGATGGGCTTAGCGGGGGGGCAGATGAGACCCAGTACTTC
CASSQDGLSGGADETQYF
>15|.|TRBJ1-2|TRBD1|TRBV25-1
TGTGCCAGCAGTGAAGATCACAGGGGGCGCGGTGGCTACACCTTC
CASSEDHRGRGGYTF
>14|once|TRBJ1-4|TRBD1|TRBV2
TGTGCCAGCAGCCTGGGACAGGGGGCTGAAAAACTGTTTTTT
CASSLGQGAEKLFF
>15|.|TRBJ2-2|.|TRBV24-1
TGTGCCACCAGTGATCCCCGAGCTAACACCGGGGAGCTGTTTTTT
CATSDPRANTGELFF
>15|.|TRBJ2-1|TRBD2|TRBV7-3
TGTGCCAGCAGCTTAAGGGGGGGACTAGTCCGGGAGCAGTTCTTC
CASSLRGGLVREQFF
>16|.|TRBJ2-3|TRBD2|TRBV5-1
TGCGCCAGCAGCGAGAGCTCTAGCGGGGTCACAGATACGCAGTATTTT
CASSESSSGVTDTQYF
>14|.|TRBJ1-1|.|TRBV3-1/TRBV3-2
TGTGCCAGCAGCCTACGGCGGGGGCGGACTGAAGCTTTCTTT
CASSLRRGRTEAFF
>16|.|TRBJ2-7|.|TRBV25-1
TGTGCCAGCAGTCACTCCGGGAGACCACAAACGTACGAGCAGTACTTC
CASSHSGRPQTYEQYF
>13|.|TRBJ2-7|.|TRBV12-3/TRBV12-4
TGTGCCAGCAGTTACCGCGGGGCCTACGAGCAGTACTTC
CASSYRGAYEQYF
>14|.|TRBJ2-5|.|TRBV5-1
TGCGCCAGCAGCTTGTTACAAAACCAAGAGACCCAGTACTTC
CASSLLQNQETQYF
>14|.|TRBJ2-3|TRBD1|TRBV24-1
TGTGCCACCAGTGAGCGACAGGGGGGAGATACGCAGTATTTT
CATSERQGGDTQYF
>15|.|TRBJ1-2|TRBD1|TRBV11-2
TGTGCCAGCAGCACTTCGTGGGACAGGGGAAATGGCTACACCTTC
CASSTSWDRGNGYTF
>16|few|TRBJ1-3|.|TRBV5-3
TGTGCCAGAAGCTGCCGACACAGGCACTCTGGAAACACCATATATTTT
CARSCRHRHSGNTIYF
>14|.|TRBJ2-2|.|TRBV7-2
TGTGCCAGCAGCTTAGTTTCAGGGACCGGGGAGCTGTTTTTT
CASSLVSGTGELFF
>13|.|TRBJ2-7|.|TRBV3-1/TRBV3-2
TGTGCCAGCAGCGACAGACCCTCCTACGAGCAGTACTTC
CASSDRPSYEQYF
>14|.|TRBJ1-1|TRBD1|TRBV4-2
TGTGCCAGCAGCCAAGAGACAGGGGACACTGAAGCTTTCTTT
CASSQETGDTEAFF
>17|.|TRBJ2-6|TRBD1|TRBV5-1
TGCGCCAGCAGCTTAGGGACAGGAACCTCTGGGGCCAACGTCCTGACTTTC
CASSLGTGTSGANVLTF
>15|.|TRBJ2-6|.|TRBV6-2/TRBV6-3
TGTGCCAGCAGTTCCCAGGGATCTGGGGCCAACGTCCTGACTTTC
CASSSQGSGANVLTF
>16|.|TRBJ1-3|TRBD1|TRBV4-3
TGCGCCAGCAGCCGGGGACAGGGGGCGGGCGGAAACACCATATATTTT
CASSRGQGAGGNTIYF
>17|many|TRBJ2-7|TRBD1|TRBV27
TGTGCCAGCAGTTTCGATCCAACCGGGACAGGGATCTACGAGCAGTACTTC
CASSFDPTGTGIYEQYF